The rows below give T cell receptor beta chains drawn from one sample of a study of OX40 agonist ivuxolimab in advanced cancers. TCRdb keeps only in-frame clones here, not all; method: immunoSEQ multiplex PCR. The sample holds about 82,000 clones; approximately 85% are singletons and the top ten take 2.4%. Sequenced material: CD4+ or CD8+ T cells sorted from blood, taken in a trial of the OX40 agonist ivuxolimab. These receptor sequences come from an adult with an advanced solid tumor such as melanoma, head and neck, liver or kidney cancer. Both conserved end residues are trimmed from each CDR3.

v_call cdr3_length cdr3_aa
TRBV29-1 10 SGLSQGEGYT
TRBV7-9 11 ASSLNRGEPQH
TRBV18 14 ASSPMTGETTGELF
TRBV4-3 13 ASSQDNLHANVLT
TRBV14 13 ASSQGQSTGYGYT
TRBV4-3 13 ASSRGGWGSNEQF
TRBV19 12 ASSSMGLAYEQY
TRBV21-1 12 ASSKGGNFHGYT
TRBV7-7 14 ASSLSGTTTGGEQF
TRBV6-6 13 ASSYWGQGSYEQY